A selection of T cell receptor beta chains follows, all from one sample in a study of cytomegalovirus exposure and HLA in healthy donors. Profiled with immunoSEQ multiplex PCR; TCRdb holds only in-frame clones, not every one. The repertoire holds fewer than 200,000 clones, with about 79% as singletons. Sequenced sample: PBMCs. These TCRs come from a girl aged 2-9 years in good health and CMV-seropositive. The CDR3 runs from the conserved cysteine through the conserved F or W.

v_call cdr3_aa
TRBV14 CASSRSGRSTDTQYF
TRBV4-2 CASSQFLAGGTDTQYF
TRBV27 CASRSDRVSTEAFF
TRBV4-2 CASSLPSEDSAVNTEAFF
TRBV6-6 CASRGGGTFTGELFF
TRBV7-6 CASSAGLAGSSYEQYF
TRBV11-2 CASSFHRVIGDTQYF
TRBV4-2 CASSQDAPLGFNEQFF
TRBV5-4 CASSLGQGASPTYGYTF
TRBV28 CASSLRGPQGTGELFF
TRBV4-1 CASSLKVARDSGEQFF
TRBV5-1 CASSSRTRDTEAFF
TRBV7-2 CASSRSAGTNEKLFF
TRBV29-1 CSVAQGADTEAFF
TRBV6-1 CASSLRIMNTEAFF
TRBV28 CASSFYHLGGSNQPQHF
TRBV30 CAWTYKPGLIGDNSPLHF
TRBV10-3 CAISESGTDQPQHF
TRBV11-3 CASSSGTSNEQYF
TRBV6-5 CASTRGRGTEAFF
TRBV28 CASESGLANYNEQFF
TRBV30 CAWSRAGTPYEQYF
TRBV12-5 CASGLVAGVEQYF
TRBV11-2 CASSRGTGATNEKLFF
TRBV11-3 CASQDRQAQETQYF
TRBV6-1 CASSDSWGGETQYF
TRBV28 CASRNVPANEKLFF
TRBV5-1 CASSVTSSYEQYF
TRBV7-2 CASSFLAGDTGELFF
TRBV4-2 CASSQDPLAGEGVQFF
TRBV7-8 CASSLVGTPVGEKLFF
TRBV27 CASRKVGGTYGYTF
TRBV25-1 CASSEWGTGNYGYTF
TRBV5-1 CASRRQGNQPQHF
TRBV27 CASRSFLAGENEQFF
TRBV4-2 CASSQGGTGTYEQYF
TRBV5-6 CASSLGQGYYEQYF
TRBV5-5 CASSLVGSGGPYPQNEQYF
TRBV30 CAWSTGQGSYEQYF
TRBV6-1 CASVPPRGRNYGYTF
TRBV6-1 CASSEALAGTYEQYF
TRBV5-6 CASSPNRQQSEAFF
TRBV10-3 CAISQAGGGTYEQYF
TRBV6-5 CASSWGLAGANVLTF
TRBV4-1 CASSHRDSSNYGYTF
TRBV5-6 CASSFRAGLLFF
TRBV19 CASSMDRELGREKLFF
TRBV6-5 CASRLGSGDYNEQFF
TRBV30 CAWSRRVTDTQYF
TRBV6-1 CASSEAGQSYGYTF
TRBV4-1 CASSQSAETRYF